A single sample is the source of the 20 T cell receptor beta chains below, sequenced in a study of identical twins. TCRdb re-called the 5' RACE reads through MiXCR, storing one row per CDR3 protein. The sample comprises around 1.7 million distinct CDR3 sequences, less than 40% of which are singletons, and approximately 0.25% rests with the top ten. The sample taken for sequencing was cord blood. These receptors all come from a newborn girl in good health.

This clonotype was counted a few times. The gene calls are TRBV12-5 and TRBJ2-7, with D unclear. The CDR3 sequence is 14 residues long. Germline-derived CDR1 and CDR2 are LGHNT and FRNRAP. V lost 2 bases, J lost 2 bases, and 10 bases lay in between. The CDR3 reads CASGLLRPTYEQYF. CDR3 sequence (DNA): TGTGCTAGTGGTTTGCTCCGACCCACCTACGAGCAGTACTTC.

This clonotype was seen only a few times. This chain joins TRBV24-1 and TRBJ1-5, with a weak D call TRBD1 (5 bases). In germline, CDR1 is KGHDR, CDR2 SFDVKD. Between the trimmed V and J ends, which lost 3 bases and 1 base, there was a span of 9 bases. The CDR3 totals 15 residues. For the CDR3, the DNA is TGTGCCACCAGTGATCAAGGGACCAGCAATCAGCCCCAGCATTTT. It yields the protein CATSDQGTSNQPQHF.

V gene TRBV6-1 combines with J gene TRBJ1-5; D unresolved. The V end was cut by 1 base, the J end by 3 bases, with 7 bases between. This CDR3 region has 14 residues. Germline CDR1 and CDR2: MNHNS and SASEGT. Here the CDR3 reads CASSEGPLNQPQHF. For the CDR3, the DNA is TGTGCCAGCAGTGAAGGCCCGCTCAATCAGCCCCAGCATTTT.

The sample holds a few counts of this clonotype. The V call is TRBV2, the J call TRBJ1-6; TRBD1 agrees at 8 bases. The CDR3 is made up of 14 amino acids. Germline CDR1 SNHLY, CDR2 FYNNEI. With V trimmed by 6 bases and J by 7 bases, 5 bases remained unmatched. The CDR3 region is CASRTGGVNSPLHF. CDR3 bases: TGTGCCAGCAGAACAGGGGGGGTAAATTCACCCCTCCACTTT.

This clonotype was observed a handful of times. V gene TRBV4-1 combines with J gene TRBJ2-7, with D tentatively TRBD2 (6 bases). Germline V gene sequence: CDR1 MGHRA, CDR2 YSYEKL. CDR3 length equals 14 residues. V lost 4 bases, J lost 7 bases, and 17 bases lay in between. The DNA for the CDR3 is TGCGCCAGCAGCCTAGGACTACCAAGCAATGAGCAGTACTTC. It encodes CASSLGLPSNEQYF.

The gene calls are TRBV7-2 and TRBJ2-7; no definite D call. CDR1 is SGHTA, CDR2 FQGNSA, per germline. V lost 1 base, J lost 0 bases, and 10 bases lay in between. The CDR3 runs to 15 residues. The CDR3 loop reads CASSLGPTDSYEQYF. DNA of the CDR3: TGTGCCAGCAGCTTAGGTCCGACTGACTCCTACGAGCAGTACTTC.

The sample holds a few counts of this clonotype. The genes are TRBV29-1 and TRBJ2-5; the D is unclear. The CDR3 covers 12 residues. Trimming stripped 4 bases from V and 2 bases from J, with 8 bases between. Germline V gene sequence: CDR1 SQVTM, CDR2 ANQGSEA. CDR3 protein: CSVGWGQETQYF. Here the CDR3 DNA reads TGCAGCGTTGGGTGGGGTCAAGAGACCCAGTACTTC.

This clonotype has only a few counts. The chain joins TRBV9 to TRBJ2-3, with 12 positions matching TRBD2. This CDR3 has 16 amino acids. CDR1 is SGDLS and CDR2 is YYNGEE in the germline V gene. V gave up 0 bases and J gave up 6 bases; unmatched junction bases: 5. The CDR3 DNA sequence: TGTGCCAGCAGCGTAGCGCCTAGCGGGGGGGCGGATACGCAGTATTTT. This codes for CASSVAPSGGADTQYF.

V gene TRBV7-9 combines with J gene TRBJ1-2; 7 positions agree with TRBD1. CDR3 length: 15 amino acids. V lost 4 bases to trimming and J lost 4 bases; unmatched junction nucleotides: 9. The V gene's germline CDR1 is SEHNR and CDR2 FQNEAQ (reference sequence). CDR3 loop: CASSSNRGISYGYTF. DNA for the CDR3: TGTGCCAGCAGCTCTAACAGGGGAATCTCCTATGGCTACACCTTC.

The CDR3 here is CASSQPRLVAQFF. In DNA form, the CDR3 reads TGTGCCAGCAGCCAACCGCGGTTAGTGGCGCAGTTCTTC. The chain uses TRBV3-1 and TRBJ2-1; D ambiguous. V was cut by 2 bases and J by 12 bases, with 14 bases left in between. The CDR3 length is 13 residues. The germline V gene has CDR1 LGHDT and CDR2 YNNKEL (reference sequence).

This clonotype was counted a few times. This chain uses TRBV25-1 with TRBJ2-5, with 11 bases that match TRBD1. Germline trimming cut 6 bases from V and 4 bases from J; bases unmatched to any gene: 7. This CDR3 comprises 15 residues. Germline V lookup: CDR1 MGHDK, CDR2 SYGVNS. CDR3 bases: TGTGCCAGCAGCGCCGGGACAGGGGGACGAGAGACCCAGTACTTC. As protein: CASSAGTGGRETQYF.

V is TRBV28 and J is TRBJ1-1; D remains unclear. V lost 3 bases to trimming and J lost 1 base, with 15 bases between them. Germline CDR1 MDHEN, CDR2 SYDVKM. The CDR3 loop spans 16 amino acids. The CDR3 here is CASSFGQAPRNTEAFF. CDR3 DNA sequence: TGTGCCAGCAGTTTCGGGCAGGCCCCGAGGAACACTGAAGCTTTCTTT.

The chain couples TRBV27 to TRBJ2-7, with D hard to call. Per the germline V gene, CDR1 is MNHEY and CDR2 is SMNVEV (reference sequence). The length of the CDR3 is 13 residues. Trimming cost V 4 bases and J 4 bases, with 11 bases left between them. The CDR3 is CASSSDALYEQYF. CDR3 DNA: TGTGCCAGCAGTTCGGACGCGCTTTACGAGCAGTACTTC.

The rearrangement uses TRBV20-1 and TRBJ1-2, with D possibly being TRBD1 (5 bases). The germline gives CDR1 DFQATT, CDR2 SNEGSKA (reference sequence). Trimming took off 4 bases at V and 4 bases at J, with 19 bases between the two ends. CDR3 length: 15 amino acids. DNA for the CDR3: TGCAGTGCTATAGGGCAGGGCCTTAGATTCTATGGCTACACCTTC. This gives the protein CSAIGQGLRFYGYTF.

In nucleotides, the CDR3 is TGCAGTGCCAGTCCCGGACTAGCTGGGGGGTCGCAGTATTTT. Residues: CSASPGLAGGSQYF. The chain links TRBV20-1 to TRBJ2-3; 8 nucleotides match TRBD2. The germline CDR1 and CDR2 sequences are DFQATT and SNEGSKA (reference sequence). J was trimmed by 10 bases and V by 6 bases; bases with no gene match: 15. This CDR3 comprises 14 residues.

This clonotype has just a few counts. The gene calls are TRBV5-1 and TRBJ2-7; 10 bases agree with TRBD2. Germline trimming cut 3 bases from V and 3 bases from J; bases unmatched to any gene: 6. The CDR3 contains 15 residues. Germline lookup yields CDR1 SGHRS and CDR2 YFSETQ. The CDR3 DNA reads TGCGCCAGCAGCTCTAGCGGGAGACACCACTACGAGCAGTACTTC. Translation gives CASSSSGRHHYEQYF.

This clonotype was counted ten times or more. This chain links TRBV20-1 with TRBJ1-2, with D hard to call. Trimming pared 2 bases from V and 1 base from J, leaving 8 bases between. The CDR3 sequence is 13 residues long. CDR1 DFQATT and CDR2 SNEGSKA come from the germline V gene (reference sequence). The chain's CDR3 is CSARQELNYGYTF. The CDR3 bases are TGCAGTGCTAGACAGGAGCTTAACTATGGCTACACCTTC.

In this sample, this clonotype turned up many times. The CDR3 is CASSLYSGYLDTQYF. In DNA, the CDR3 is TGTGCCAGCAGCTTATATAGCGGCTACCTTGATACGCAGTATTTT. The chain employs TRBV7-2 and TRBJ2-3; possibly TRBD2 for D (6 bases). This CDR3 spans 15 amino acids. Trimming cost V 2 bases and J 6 bases, with 15 bases left between them. Germline loops: CDR1 SGHTA, CDR2 FQGNSA.

This clonotype was seen a handful of times. The rearrangement links TRBV2 to TRBJ2-4, with 10 bases lining up with TRBD2. V was clipped by 4 bases and J by 6 bases; unmatched bases: 6. This CDR3 is built from 15 residues. Germline loops: CDR1 SNHLY, CDR2 FYNNEI. CDR3 nucleotide sequence: TGTGCCAGCAGTGCCAGCGGGAGGGCGGCAAACATTCAGTACTTC. Translating it yields CASSASGRAANIQYF. Filled out from reference TRBV2 and TRBJ2-4, the complete variable domain reads EPEVTQTPSHQVTQMGQEVILRCVPISNHLYFYWYRQILGQKVEFLVSFYNNEISEKSEIFDDQFSVERPDGSNFTLKIRSTKLEDSAMYFCASSASGRAANIQYFGAGTRLSVL.

To note about this clonotype: Germline is not matched at one junction end, which may reflect a read error. The J gene is TRBJ2-7, the V gene TRBV7-2; D gene ambiguous. Germline V gene sequence: CDR1 SGHTA, CDR2 FQGNSA. This CDR3 has 14 residues. The CDR3 bases are TGTGCCAGCACCTTAGGTCCAGGCTCCTACGAGCAGTACTTC. Protein product: CASTLGPGSYEQYF.